This T cell receptor beta chain was identified during a study of tumor and adjacent non-tumor tissue in lung cancer. The library came from three nested PCR rounds adapted from ARM-PCR protocols. TCRdb analysed the multiplex PCR reads with MiXCR anew, one entry per CDR3 protein. The table shows under 150,000 distinct CDR3 sequences, with around 60% occurring only once. No cell sorting was done before RNA was extracted from the tissue. Trimming removed 10 bases from V and 9 bases from J, with 19 bases in between. The germline CDR1 and CDR2 sequences are LNHDA and SQIVND (reference sequence). CDR3 length equals 13 residues.

The chain employs TRBV19 and TRBJ2-1, with D possibly matching TRBD2 (7 bases). The TCR was taken from a man in his 60s with small cell lung cancer. Source material: lung tumor tissue. The CDR3, as DNA: TGTGCCACCTCAGAGGGAGGGACAACTGAGCAGTTCTTC. Amino acid sequence: CATSEGGTTEQFF. The full variable domain, with the rest looked up from reference TRBV19 and TRBJ2-1, is DGGITQSPKYLFRKEGQNVTLSCEQNLNHDAMYWYRQDPGQGLRLIYYSQIVNDFQKGDIAEGYSVSREKKESFPLTVTSAQKNPTAFYLCATSEGGTTEQFFGPGTRLTVL.